Listed here are 18 T cell receptor beta chains from one sample, sequenced in a study of human T cells and chemical hapten exposure. TCRdb re-called the RACE reads through MiXCR, storing one row per CDR3 protein. The table records about 110,000 distinct CDR3 sequences, roughly 12% of them present only once. The sample's time point: pre-sensitization, week 0. The treatment was: therapeutic diphenylcyclopropenone sensitization with weekly scalp DPC. Sequenced here: whole blood, sampled in connection with sensitization to the hapten diphenylcyclopropenone (DPC). These receptors were taken from a woman aged 50 to 60 with alopecia areata. Some clones in this sample may be carry-over from other donors' samples.

Comment on this clonotype: This clone may be a read error of a much larger clone one base away. The chain recombines TRBV7-9 with TRBJ1-3, with a possible D match to TRBD1 (5 bases). There are 16 residues in the CDR3. Looked up from germline, CDR1 is SEHNR and CDR2 is FQNEAQ (reference sequence). CDR3 nucleotide sequence: TGTGCCAGCAGAGTCCGGGACGGGGTCCCTGGAATCACCATATATTTT. Its translation is CASRVRDGVPGITIYF.

This chain connects TRBV20-1 to TRBJ2-1; 7 bases align to TRBD2. CDR1 is DFQATT, CDR2 SNEGSKA, per germline (reference sequence). V dropped 0 bases and J dropped 7; count of bases not matched to a gene: 9. This CDR3 has 15 residues. CDR3 region: CSARERAGDPNEQFF. CDR3 DNA: TGCAGTGCTAGAGAAAGGGCGGGAGACCCGAATGAGCAGTTCTTC.

V is TRBV29-1 and J is TRBJ2-3, with TRBD1 as a possible D gene (7 bases). This CDR3 is 13 amino acids long. CDR1 SQVTM and CDR2 ANQGSEA come from the germline V gene. Trimming removed 3 bases at V and 3 bases at J, with 10 bases between. The CDR3 protein is CSVEAGGTDTQYF. As DNA, the CDR3 is TGCAGCGTTGAGGCAGGGGGGACAGATACGCAGTATTTT.

The rearrangement links TRBV10-3 to TRBJ2-3; D uncertain. The CDR3 is 12 amino acids. V gave up 7 bases and J gave up 4 bases, with 9 bases separating them. Germline CDR1 reads ENHRY; CDR2 reads SYGVKD. CDR3 nucleotide sequence: TGTGCCATCAAGGGTCTCGCAGATACGCAGTATTTT. Translating it yields CAIKGLADTQYF.

This clonotype showed up many times. The genes are TRBV6-2 or TRBV6-3 and TRBJ1-5; TRBD1 might be the D (6 bases). Trimming removed 8 bases from V and 5 bases from J, with 16 bases in between. The germline V gene has CDR1 MNHEY and CDR2 SVGEGT. The CDR3 consists of 14 residues. The CDR3 DNA reads TGTGCCAGCGGCGGGATACAGGGTCATCAGCCCCAGCATTTT. It encodes CASGGIQGHQPQHF.

CDR3: CASSKVQGARGEQYF. DNA for the CDR3: TGTGCCAGCAGTAAGGTCCAGGGGGCGCGGGGCGAGCAGTACTTC. This rearrangement joins TRBV2 to TRBJ2-7; 8 bases map to TRBD1. J gave up 6 bases and V 5 bases, and 12 bases lay outside the gene matches. The length of the CDR3 is 15 residues. CDR1 and CDR2 from the germline V gene are SNHLY and FYNNEI.

The CDR3 nucleotides are TGTGCCAGCAGTTTAGGAGAAAGGCAGCCCCAGCATTTT. Translation gives CASSLGERQPQHF. The rearrangement uses TRBV28 and TRBJ1-5; no definite D call. Trimming removed 2 bases at V and 7 bases at J, with 9 bases between. The germline CDR1 and CDR2 sequences are MDHEN and SYDVKM. The CDR3 has 13 residues. The whole variable domain, remainder taken from reference TRBV28 and TRBJ1-5, is DVKVTQSSRYLVKRTGEKVFLECVQDMDHENMFWYRQDPGLGLRLIYFSYDVKMKEKGDIPEGYSVSREKKERFSLILESASTNQTSMYLCASSLGERQPQHFGDGTRLSIL.

This clonotype was counted only a few times. This chain connects TRBV11-2 to TRBJ1-6, with TRBD1 matching over 11 bases. The CDR3 contains 15 residues. CDR1 and CDR2 from the germline V gene are SGHAT and FQNNGV. After removal of 6 bases from V and 6 bases from J, the junction contained 4 bases not matched to a gene. The CDR3 loop is CASSKDRGPNSPLHF. Here the CDR3 DNA reads TGTGCCAGCAGTAAGGACAGGGGGCCTAATTCACCCCTCCACTTT.

The rearrangement links TRBV4-1 to TRBJ2-3; possibly TRBD2 for D (5 bases). The germline gives CDR1 MGHRA, CDR2 YSYEKL. Trimming stripped 4 bases from V and 0 bases from J, with 17 bases between. The CDR3 loop spans 17 amino acids. CDR3 DNA sequence: TGCGCCAGCAGCCTCCCCTCGTTTCTAGCTAGCACAGATACGCAGTATTTT. It codes for CASSLPSFLASTDTQYF.

At least ten counts were recorded for this clonotype. V is TRBV20-1 and J is TRBJ1-2; no firm D call. The CDR3 loop spans 12 amino acids. V dropped 4 bases and J dropped 8 bases, with 14 bases sitting between them. The V gene's germline CDR1 is DFQATT and CDR2 SNEGSKA (reference sequence). This CDR3 reads CSATSRGSGYTF. In DNA, the CDR3 is TGCAGTGCTACGTCTAGAGGATCCGGCTACACCTTC.

This clonotype was recorded at least ten times. This chain joins TRBV6-2 or TRBV6-3 and TRBJ1-5; no firm D call. The CDR3 is 15 amino acids. Trimming left V 3 bases short and J 4 bases short, with 13 bases between. Germline V CDR1 and CDR2: MNHEY, SVGEGT. The CDR3 is CASSYGVIGNQPQHF. The CDR3 DNA is TGTGCCAGCAGTTATGGCGTCATCGGTAATCAGCCCCAGCATTTT.

This clonotype was counted at least ten times. J is TRBJ1-1 and V is TRBV18; TRBD1 is a possible D gene (6 bases). Germline V gene sequence: CDR1 KGHSH, CDR2 LQKENI. This CDR3 contains 14 residues. Trimming shortened V by 3 bases and J by 1 base, and 9 bases separated the two germline ends. The CDR3 DNA follows: TGTGCCAGCTCACCGGGACACCAGAACACTGAAGCTTTCTTT. This codes for CASSPGHQNTEAFF.

The chain couples TRBV4-3 to TRBJ2-6, with D perhaps TRBD2 (5 bases). Germline V gene sequence: CDR1 LGHNA, CDR2 YSLEER. The ends were cut back, 0 bases at V and 2 bases at J, with 8 bases in the middle. The CDR3 sequence is 16 residues long. The CDR3 is CASSQEGGPGANVLTF. The CDR3 nucleotides read TGCGCCAGCAGCCAAGAAGGCGGGCCTGGGGCCAACGTCCTGACTTTC.

Only a few counts were recorded for this clonotype. The chain employs TRBV5-5 and TRBJ1-1, with D possibly TRBD1 on 6 matching bases. Germline V CDR1 and CDR2: SGHKS, YYEKEE (reference sequence). With 6 bases removed from V and 0 bases from J, the gap between germline ends came to 9 bases. The CDR3 extends over 13 amino acids. CDR3 sequence reads: CASNGGLNTEAFF. CDR3 DNA sequence: TGTGCCAGCAACGGGGGCCTGAACACTGAAGCTTTCTTT.

The V and J genes are TRBV14 and TRBJ1-6; 7 bases align to TRBD1. The V segment lost 4 bases and the J segment 7 bases; nucleotides outside the gene matches: 10. Germline V gives CDR1 SGHDN, CDR2 FVKESK. The CDR3 covers 16 residues. In DNA form, the CDR3 reads TGTGCCAGCAGCCGGCACAGGGGAGGTGGGAATTCACCCCTCCACTTT. As protein: CASSRHRGGGNSPLHF.

This clonotype was detected many times. V gene TRBV27 combines with J gene TRBJ2-5, with 11 bases identical to TRBD2. J lost 6 bases, V lost 6 bases, and 9 bases had no gene match. The germline CDR1 and CDR2 sequences are MNHEY and SMNVEV (reference sequence). This CDR3 has 15 amino acids. Here the CDR3 DNA reads TGTGCCAGCAGGGTAGCGGGGGGGCCGTTACAGACCCAGTACTTC. Translation: CASRVAGGPLQTQYF.

The sample holds a few counts of this clonotype. This sequence joins TRBV7-9 and TRBJ2-7; D is undetermined. The CDR3 loop spans 14 amino acids. V lost 1 base to trimming and J lost 0 bases, with 7 bases between them. The V gene's germline CDR1 is SEHNR and CDR2 FQNEAQ (reference sequence). The CDR3 DNA reads as TGTGCCAGCAGCTTAGAAACCCCCTCCTACGAGCAGTACTTC. It yields the protein CASSLETPSYEQYF.

This clonotype was detected a few times. The V and J genes are TRBV18 and TRBJ1-5; D is ambiguous. CDR1 and CDR2 from the germline V gene are KGHSH and LQKENI. This CDR3 comprises 16 residues. With 3 bases removed from V and 1 base from J, the gap between germline ends came to 13 bases. The DNA for the CDR3 is TGTGCCAGCTCACCCACGAATCATGGGAGCAATCAGCCCCAGCATTTT. It encodes CASSPTNHGSNQPQHF.